This TCR beta chain was documented in a study of T cell clones after liver transplantation. Overall study: Standard immunosuppression, with no induction, continued until 12-24 months after transplant.

Profiling relied on immunoSEQ multiplex PCR, and the TCRdb table lists in-frame clones only, not all of them. The sample yields around 60,000 clones, 71% seen once. The ends lost 3 bases at V and 4 bases at J; junction bases unmatched: 8. In germline, CDR1 is KGHSH, CDR2 LQKENI. This CDR3 is 16 amino acids long. The input for sequencing was CD4+ T cells from blood, taken before liver transplant. The genes are TRBV18 and TRBJ2-5; TRBD2 agrees at 10 bases. The sequence was obtained from a human donor who received a liver transplant. The CDR3 nucleotides read TGTGCCAGCTCACCCCGGGAGCGGGGGGGCGGAGAGACCCAGTACTTC. Protein: CASSPRERGGGETQYF.